A selection of T cell receptor beta chains follows, all from one sample in a study of spatial heterogeneity in lung cancer. Via MiXCR, TCRdb re-called the 5' RACE reads, giving one row per CDR3 protein. The sample records roughly 60,000 distinct CDR3 sequences, around 8.4% being singletons. Material: PBMCs, obtained at surgery. The receptors stem from a female donor with early-stage non-small cell lung cancer. Both conserved end residues are part of each CDR3. The order of the fields is clone size, CDR3 length, J gene, D gene, V gene, CDR3 DNA, CDR3 protein. The D gene is left open where the match is weak. Rows may omit the clone size; those that give it use once, few, many or a size class.

size: .
length: 14
J: TRBJ1-1
D: .
V: TRBV5-6
DNA: TGTGCCAGCAGCTTGACAGGGTTCCCCACTGAAGCTTTCTTT
CDR3: CASSLTGFPTEAFF

size: many
length: 16
J: TRBJ2-1
D: TRBD2
V: TRBV11-2
DNA: TGTGCCAGCAGCCCTCGAGGTAGCGGGACCTACAATGAGCAGTTCTTC
CDR3: CASSPRGSGTYNEQFF

size: many
length: 15
J: TRBJ2-1
D: .
V: TRBV12-3/TRBV12-4
DNA: TGTGCCAGCAGTTTGGTGGAGGGCGGAGGAGGTGAGCAGTTCTTC
CDR3: CASSLVEGGGGEQFF

size: many
length: 17
J: TRBJ2-7
D: TRBD2
V: TRBV29-1
DNA: TGCAGCGTTGAATTAACTAGCGGAGGGTTTAGCTCCTACGAGCAGTACTTC
CDR3: CSVELTSGGFSSYEQYF

size: few
length: 14
J: TRBJ1-4
D: TRBD1
V: TRBV5-4
DNA: TGTGCCAGCAGCCCGGGACAGGGGCATGAAAAACTGTTTTTT
CDR3: CASSPGQGHEKLFF

size: many
length: 15
J: TRBJ2-3
D: TRBD1
V: TRBV7-9
DNA: TGTGCCAGCAGCTTTACAGGGGCACTGTCAGATACGCAGTATTTT
CDR3: CASSFTGALSDTQYF

size: many
length: 12
J: TRBJ2-3
D: .
V: TRBV2
DNA: TGTGCCAGCAGTGTTACCAGAGATACGCAGTATTTT
CDR3: CASSVTRDTQYF

size: few
length: 13
J: TRBJ2-3
D: TRBD2
V: TRBV20-1
DNA: TGCAGTGAGGGCGGGGGTAGCACAGATACGCAGTATTTT
CDR3: CSEGGGSTDTQYF

size: .
length: 22
J: TRBJ2-4
D: TRBD2
V: TRBV7-3
DNA: TGTGCCAGCAGCCCCGGGACTAGCGGGAGGCCGGAGGTAGGCGTAGCCAAAAACATTCAGTACTTC
CDR3: CASSPGTSGRPEVGVAKNIQYF

size: medium-sized
length: 16
J: TRBJ2-7
D: .
V: TRBV28
DNA: TGTGCCAGCAGTTTGGGGTCAGCAGGGAACGCCTACGAGCAGTACTTC
CDR3: CASSLGSAGNAYEQYF

size: .
length: 13
J: TRBJ1-3
D: .
V: TRBV6-6
DNA: TGTGCCAGCAGTTATCGTAGGGCGGACACCATATATTTT
CDR3: CASSYRRADTIYF

size: many
length: 15
J: TRBJ2-3
D: TRBD1
V: TRBV5-1
DNA: TGCGCCAGCCGGCCTTCTGGACAGGTCACAGATACGCAGTATTTT
CDR3: CASRPSGQVTDTQYF

size: many
length: 16
J: TRBJ2-1
D: .
V: TRBV11-3
DNA: TGTGCCAGCAGCTTAGTCTCGGGAACGGGCTACAATGAGCAGTTCTTC
CDR3: CASSLVSGTGYNEQFF

size: few
length: 12
J: TRBJ2-5
D: TRBD1
V: TRBV9
DNA: TGTGCCAGCAGCCCCAGGGGGGAGACCCAGTACTTC
CDR3: CASSPRGETQYF

size: .
length: 14
J: TRBJ1-6
D: .
V: TRBV20-1
DNA: TGCAGTGCCTTGGGTCACAGTGGCGATTCACCCCTCCACTTT
CDR3: CSALGHSGDSPLHF

size: few
length: 14
J: TRBJ2-7
D: .
V: TRBV5-1
DNA: TGCGCCAGCAGCTCCCAAGACGGGAAGCTGGAGCAGTACTTC
CDR3: CASSSQDGKLEQYF

size: .
length: 14
J: TRBJ1-1
D: TRBD1
V: TRBV9
DNA: TGTGCCAGCAGCGCCACTGACAGGGTGGCTGAAGCTTTCTTT
CDR3: CASSATDRVAEAFF

size: many
length: 16
J: TRBJ1-1
D: .
V: TRBV6-2/TRBV6-3
DNA: TGTGCCAGCAGTTACCAGGCGCCGCCGGTCGGGGCTGAAGCTTTCTTT
CDR3: CASSYQAPPVGAEAFF

size: .
length: 14
J: TRBJ1-1
D: .
V: TRBV11-2
DNA: TGTGCCAGCAGCCTCAGCTTCATGAACACTGAAGCTTTCTTT
CDR3: CASSLSFMNTEAFF

size: few
length: 14
J: TRBJ1-2
D: .
V: TRBV20-1
DNA: TGCAGTGCTAGTGGAGGGGGAGGAGACTATGGCTACACCTTC
CDR3: CSASGGGGDYGYTF

size: few
length: 13
J: TRBJ2-3
D: .
V: TRBV6-1
DNA: TGTGCCAGCAAAGGGAGAGCGACAGATACGCAGTATTTT
CDR3: CASKGRATDTQYF

size: many
length: 15
J: TRBJ2-7
D: .
V: TRBV6-5
DNA: TGTGCCAGCAGTTACTCCTTGGGCAGGGCCTACGAGCAGTACTTC
CDR3: CASSYSLGRAYEQYF

size: many
length: 14
J: TRBJ2-7
D: .
V: TRBV20-1
DNA: TGCAGTGCGTTCATCAGGGGACGCGAATACGAGCAGTACTTC
CDR3: CSAFIRGREYEQYF

size: many
length: 16
J: TRBJ1-6
D: TRBD1
V: TRBV28
DNA: TGTGCCAGCAGGACCGGGACAGGGGGTGTAAATTCACCCCTCCACTTT
CDR3: CASRTGTGGVNSPLHF

size: few
length: 14
J: TRBJ1-5
D: TRBD1
V: TRBV20-1
DNA: TGCAGTGCTAAACAGGGGGTTAGCAATCAGCCCCAGCATTTT
CDR3: CSAKQGVSNQPQHF

size: .
length: 12
J: TRBJ1-4
D: .
V: TRBV20-1
DNA: TGCAGTGCTAGTTGGTACAGGGAAAAACTGTTTTTT
CDR3: CSASWYREKLFF

size: .
length: 14
J: TRBJ1-4
D: TRBD1
V: TRBV7-8
DNA: TGTGCCAGCAGCTTGGGACAGGGTTCTGAAAAACTGTTTTTT
CDR3: CASSLGQGSEKLFF

size: few
length: 15
J: TRBJ1-1
D: .
V: TRBV12-3/TRBV12-4
DNA: TGTGCCAGCAGTTTCTCGAGGGCGGGGGACACTGAAGCTTTCTTT
CDR3: CASSFSRAGDTEAFF

size: few
length: 15
J: TRBJ2-5
D: TRBD2
V: TRBV28
DNA: TGTGCCAGCAGCGACGAGACTAGCGGGGAAGAGACCCAGTACTTC
CDR3: CASSDETSGEETQYF

size: .
length: 16
J: TRBJ2-3
D: TRBD1
V: TRBV19
DNA: TGTGCCAGTAGTACTCACAGGGGCGCTAGCACAGATACGCAGTATTTT
CDR3: CASSTHRGASTDTQYF

size: medium-sized
length: 14
J: TRBJ1-5
D: .
V: TRBV6-1
DNA: TGTGCCAGCAGAATAATGGACGGAAATCAGCCCCAGCATTTT
CDR3: CASRIMDGNQPQHF

size: many
length: 14
J: TRBJ1-1
D: .
V: TRBV12-3/TRBV12-4
DNA: TGTGCCAGCAGGTCCTCAGGGAGGAACACTGAAGCTTTCTTT
CDR3: CASRSSGRNTEAFF

size: many
length: 15
J: TRBJ2-3
D: .
V: TRBV12-3/TRBV12-4
DNA: TGTGCCAGCAGTTCGGGGACACTAGAGGGAGATACGCAGTATTTT
CDR3: CASSSGTLEGDTQYF

size: few
length: 9
J: TRBJ2-5
D: .
V: TRBV20-1
DNA: TGCAGACCCCTCGAGTCCCAGTACTTC
CDR3: CRPLESQYF

size: few
length: 15
J: TRBJ1-1
D: .
V: TRBV21-1
DNA: TGTGCCAACAGAATGGCAGGGGATGTTAACACTGAAGCTTTCTTT
CDR3: CANRMAGDVNTEAFF

size: .
length: 13
J: TRBJ1-1
D: .
V: TRBV28
DNA: TGTGCCAGCGGAACGGGGCAGGACACTGAAGCTTTCTTT
CDR3: CASGTGQDTEAFF

size: .
length: 16
J: TRBJ2-3
D: .
V: TRBV10-2
DNA: TGCGCCAGCAAGACGGCGGACCGGTTTAGCACAGATACGCAGTATTTT
CDR3: CASKTADRFSTDTQYF

size: few
length: 15
J: TRBJ2-5
D: TRBD2
V: TRBV28
DNA: TGTGCCAGCAGTCGCCTAGCGGGAGTCGATGAGACCCAGTACTTC
CDR3: CASSRLAGVDETQYF